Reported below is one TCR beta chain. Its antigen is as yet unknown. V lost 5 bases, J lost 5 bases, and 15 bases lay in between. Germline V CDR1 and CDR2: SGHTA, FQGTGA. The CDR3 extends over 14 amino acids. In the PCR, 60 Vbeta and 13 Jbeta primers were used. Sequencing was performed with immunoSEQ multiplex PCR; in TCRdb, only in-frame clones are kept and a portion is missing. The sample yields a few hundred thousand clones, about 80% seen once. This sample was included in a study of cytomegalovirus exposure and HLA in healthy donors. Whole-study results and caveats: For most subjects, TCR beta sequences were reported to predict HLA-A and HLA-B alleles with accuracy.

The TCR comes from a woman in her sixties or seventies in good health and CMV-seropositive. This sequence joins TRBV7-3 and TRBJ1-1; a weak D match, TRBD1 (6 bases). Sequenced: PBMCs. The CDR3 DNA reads TGTGCCAGCAGCCCCGCGGGGGGCTCGACTGAAGCTTTCTTT. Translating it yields CASSPAGGSTEAFF.